This T cell receptor beta chain was captured by sequencing in a study of blood T cell repertoires in COVID-19. Profiled with immunoSEQ multiplex PCR; TCRdb holds only in-frame clones, not every one. The repertoire holds under 300,000 clones, with approximately 79% as singletons. The material sequenced was peripheral blood. This receptor was obtained from a woman aged 40 to 55 with active or convalescent COVID-19.

CDR3 in DNA: TGTGCCAGCAGCTTGGAGAGCTCCTATAATTCACCCCTCCACTTT. Residues: CASSLESSYNSPLHF. The chain recombines TRBV5-5 with TRBJ1-6; D is unclear. Between the trimmed V and J ends, which lost 0 bases and 0 bases, there was a span of 4 bases. This CDR3 contains 15 residues. Per germline, CDR1 SGHKS and CDR2 YYEKEE (reference sequence). Combining the CDR3 with reference TRBV5-5 and TRBJ1-6 gives the whole variable domain DAGVTQSPTHLIKTRGQQVTLRCSPISGHKSVSWYQQVLGQGPQFIFQYYEKEERGRGNFPDRFSARQFPNYSSELNVNALLLGDSALYLCASSLESSYNSPLHFGNGTRLTVT.